A single TCR beta chain is shown here with its context. Its antigen is as yet unknown. These data belong to a study of identical twins. General study findings and limits: Memory repertoires lacked the insertion deficit that abundant cord blood beta clonotypes showed.

TCRdb re-derived calls from the 5' RACE reads in MiXCR, one entry per CDR3 protein. The sample has about 690,000 distinct CDR3 sequences; roughly 6.2% are singletons. V shed 5 bases and J shed 2 bases, with 22 bases lying between them. The length of the CDR3 is 18 residues. CDR1 and CDR2 from the germline V gene are SGHVS and FQNEAQ. The rearrangement uses TRBV7-8 and TRBJ2-1, with D possibly matching TRBD2 (6 bases). The receptor was isolated from a man younger than 35 in good health. The specimen was naive T cells sorted from blood. CDR3: CASSPRRGGESAYNEQFF. CDR3 DNA: TGTGCCAGCAGCCCCCGGAGGGGCGGGGAAAGCGCCTACAATGAGCAGTTCTTC.